A single sample gave rise to the 17 T cell receptor beta chains below, sequenced in a study of blood T cells in healthy people across ages. A J-beta primer mix and a sample-barcoded 5' primer were used in a second PCR of about 6 to 12 cycles. Using its own MiXCR run on the 5' RACE reads, TCRdb lists one record per CDR3 protein. The data show around 870,000 distinct CDR3 sequences, 29% seen once. The specimen was blood. The source is a woman older than 75 in good health.

This rearrangement joins TRBV19 to TRBJ2-1; no reliable D call. The length of the CDR3 is 16 residues. The V gene's germline CDR1 is LNHDA and CDR2 SQIVND (reference sequence). Trimming pared 0 bases from V and 2 bases from J, leaving 11 bases between. The CDR3: CASSIDFRVPYNEQFF. CDR3 bases: TGTGCCAGTAGTATAGACTTCCGGGTCCCCTACAATGAGCAGTTCTTC. Full variable domain (remainder filled in from reference TRBV19 and TRBJ2-1): DGGITQSPKYLFRKEGQNVTLSCEQNLNHDAMYWYRQDPGQGLRLIYYSQIVNDFQKGDIAEGYSVSREKKESFPLTVTSAQKNPTAFYLCASSIDFRVPYNEQFFGPGTRLTVL.

With respect to this clonotype: A junction end diverges from the germline sequence, so it may reflect a read error. The CDR3 nucleotides are TGTGCCAGCAGTTTGACAGGGGTTAATGAAAAACTGTATTTT. This encodes CASSLTGVNEKLYF. V is TRBV12-3 or TRBV12-4 and J is TRBJ1-4; 8 nucleotides agree with TRBD1. CDR3 length: 14 amino acids.

The chain has TRBV20-1 and TRBJ2-2, with TRBD1 matching over 9 bases. With V trimmed by 0 bases and J by 1 base, 6 bases remained unmatched. Germline CDR1 DFQATT, CDR2 SNEGSKA (reference sequence). CDR3 length: 17 residues. The CDR3 is CSARDSRGQGNTGELFF. The CDR3 DNA reads as TGCAGTGCTAGAGATTCAAGGGGACAGGGGAACACCGGGGAGCTGTTTTTT.

The table lists this clonotype with many counts. This sequence joins TRBV18 and TRBJ2-5; D is perhaps TRBD1 (8 bases). The CDR3 runs 16 residues. Trimming took off 4 bases at V and 2 bases at J, with 17 bases between the two ends. Germline values: CDR1 KGHSH, CDR2 LQKENI. In DNA form, the CDR3 reads TGTGCCAGCTCACTAACGACAGGGGACTATCAAGAGACCCAGTACTTC. As protein: CASSLTTGDYQETQYF. Combining the CDR3 with reference TRBV18 and TRBJ2-5 gives the whole variable domain NAGVMQNPRHLVRRRGQEARLRCSPMKGHSHVYWYRQLPEEGLKFMVYLQKENIIDESGMPKERFSAEFPKEGPSILRIQQVVRGDSAAYFCASSLTTGDYQETQYFGPGTRLLVL.

The rearrangement joins TRBV28 to TRBJ1-5; D remains ambiguous. The CDR3 is made up of 17 amino acids. Trimming shortened V by 5 bases and J by 0 bases, and 17 bases separated the two germline ends. The germline V gene has CDR1 MDHEN and CDR2 SYDVKM. CDR3 amino acids: CASSPGPSLYSNQPQHF. CDR3 coding DNA: TGTGCCAGCAGTCCGGGTCCCTCCCTCTATAGCAATCAGCCCCAGCATTTT.

The gene calls are TRBV7-8 and TRBJ1-2; D is unresolved. CDR1 is SGHVS, CDR2 FQNEAQ, per germline. This CDR3 is built from 14 residues. V was trimmed by 0 bases and J by 6 bases, leaving 11 bases between them. The CDR3 sequence is CASSLARIGNGYTF. The CDR3 coding sequence is TGTGCCAGCAGCTTAGCCAGAATCGGGAATGGCTACACCTTC. Filled out from reference TRBV7-8 and TRBJ1-2, the complete variable domain reads GAGVSQSPRYKVAKRGQDVALRCDPISGHVSLFWYQQALGQGPEFLTYFQNEAQLDKSGLPSDRFFAERPEGSVSTLKIQRTQQEDSAVYLCASSLARIGNGYTFGSGTRLTVV.

This clonotype has a count of ten or more. The rearrangement uses TRBV5-1 and TRBJ2-1; D may be TRBD1 (6 bases). This CDR3 region has 15 residues. Germline loops: CDR1 SGHRS, CDR2 YFSETQ. Trimming removed 4 bases from V and 0 bases from J, with 11 bases in between. The CDR3, as DNA: TGCGCCAGCAGCAACCGGGACAACTCCTACAATGAGCAGTTCTTC. Its translation is CASSNRDNSYNEQFF.

This clonotype came up many times. The rearrangement links TRBV9 to TRBJ2-3; 10 bases match TRBD2. Per germline, CDR1 SGDLS and CDR2 YYNGEE. V trimming: 3 bases; J trimming: 0 bases; junction bases outside the gene matches: 13. The CDR3 covers 19 residues. CDR3 in amino acids: CASSASRALLAGSTDTQYF. CDR3 in DNA: TGTGCCAGCAGCGCAAGTAGGGCCCTACTAGCGGGGAGCACAGATACGCAGTATTTT. Together with reference TRBV9 and TRBJ2-3, the CDR3 gives the full variable domain: DSGVTQTPKHLITATGQRVTLRCSPRSGDLSVYWYQQSLDQGLQFLIQYYNGEERAKGNILERFSAQQFPDLHSELNLSSLELGDSALYFCASSASRALLAGSTDTQYFGPGTRLTVL.

The rearrangement uses TRBV5-1 and TRBJ2-2; D possibly corresponds to TRBD2 (6 bases). The CDR3 spans 15 residues. V was trimmed by 6 bases and J by 3 bases, leaving 15 bases between them. Germline lookup yields CDR1 SGHRS and CDR2 YFSETQ. CDR3 nucleotides: TGCGCCAGCATGCGGGACCCCCGGGACACCGGGGAGCTGTTTTTT. This gives the protein CASMRDPRDTGELFF.

This clonotype was seen only a few times. The V call is TRBV20-1, the J call TRBJ1-5, with TRBD1 identical over 11 bases. V shed 2 bases, J shed 6 bases, and the junction held 6 bases outside the gene matches. This CDR3 spans 15 amino acids. Germline values: CDR1 DFQATT, CDR2 SNEGSKA (reference sequence). The CDR3 region has the DNA TGCAGTGCTAGACAAACCGGGACAGGGGGTCAGCCCCAGCATTTT. Protein product: CSARQTGTGGQPQHF.

Note on this clonotype: One base away lies a much larger clone, so this may be a sequencing read error. The chain is built from TRBV5-1 and TRBJ2-7, with 7 nucleotides matching TRBD2. The assigned J gene may be wrong: the sequence end matches TRBJ2-5 better. Per germline, CDR1 SGHRS and CDR2 YFSETQ. CDR3 length: 14 residues. In nucleotides, the CDR3 is TGCGCCGGCAGCTTGGGGGAGGGTAGAGAGACCCAGTACTTC. Protein: CAGSLGEGRETQYF.

This clonotype was counted many times. In DNA, the CDR3 is TGTGCCAGCAGACCATCAGCGGGGGGGCGCGAGCAGTACTTC. This encodes CASRPSAGGREQYF. The J gene is TRBJ2-7, the V gene TRBV6-4; 10 bases are shared with TRBD2. V dropped 6 bases and J dropped 6; count of bases not matched to a gene: 8. Germline values: CDR1 MRHNA, CDR2 SNTAGT. The CDR3 is 14 amino acids.

This chain joins TRBV4-3 and TRBJ2-3, with D tentatively TRBD1 or TRBD2 (6 bases each). V was pared by 1 base and J by 5 bases, with 25 bases between. The CDR3 is 19 residues long. Germline V gene data show CDR1 as LGHNA and CDR2 as YSLEER. CDR3 in amino acids: CASSQALILVGGHQDTQYF. As DNA, the CDR3 is TGCGCCAGCAGCCAAGCCTTAATACTAGTGGGGGGACATCAAGATACGCAGTATTTT.

The table lists this clonotype with many counts. V is TRBV7-9 and J is TRBJ1-2; TRBD1 aligns across 7 bases. J lost 8 bases, V lost 5 bases, and 8 bases had no gene match. CDR3 size: 13 residues. Germline lookup yields CDR1 SEHNR and CDR2 FQNEAQ (reference sequence). The CDR3 DNA reads as TGTGCCAGCAGCCGATACAGGGGTGAGGGCTACACCTTC. Its protein is CASSRYRGEGYTF.

This clonotype was found a few times. The CDR3, as DNA: TGTGCCAGCAGCTTAGAGGCAGGGACGGACACCGGGGAGCTGTTTTTT. Protein product: CASSLEAGTDTGELFF. The J gene is TRBJ2-2, the V gene TRBV11-3, with D perhaps assigned TRBD1 or TRBD2 (5 bases each). Germline CDR1 and CDR2: SGHNT and YENEEA. The CDR3 has 16 residues. The V end was cut by 0 bases, the J end by 3 bases, with 11 bases between.

This clonotype was counted a few times. The chain employs TRBV7-2 and TRBJ1-1; D may be TRBD1 (6 bases). This CDR3 region has 13 residues. Germline lookup yields CDR1 SGHTA and CDR2 FQGNSA. Trimming cost V 5 bases and J 4 bases, with 11 bases left between them. CDR3 loop: CASSTTGSTEAFF. For the CDR3, the DNA is TGTGCCAGCAGCACAACAGGGAGCACTGAAGCTTTCTTT.

This clonotype was found a few times. A much larger clone lies one base from this, so it may be a read error. This chain connects TRBV7-6 to TRBJ2-1, with a tentative D call TRBD2 (6 bases). The germline V gene encodes CDR1 SGHVS and CDR2 FNYEAQ. The CDR3 has 15 residues. The CDR3 sequence is CANSGGATAYNEQFF. The CDR3 DNA sequence: TGTGCCAACAGCGGAGGGGCCACAGCCTACAATGAGCAGTTCTTC. Full variable domain (missing parts from reference TRBV7-6 and TRBJ2-1): GAGVSQSPRYKVTKRGQDVALRCDPISGHVSLYWYRQALGQGPEFLTYFNYEAQQDKSGLPNDRFSAERPEGSISTLTIQRTEQRDSAMYRCANSGGATAYNEQFFGPGTRLTVL.